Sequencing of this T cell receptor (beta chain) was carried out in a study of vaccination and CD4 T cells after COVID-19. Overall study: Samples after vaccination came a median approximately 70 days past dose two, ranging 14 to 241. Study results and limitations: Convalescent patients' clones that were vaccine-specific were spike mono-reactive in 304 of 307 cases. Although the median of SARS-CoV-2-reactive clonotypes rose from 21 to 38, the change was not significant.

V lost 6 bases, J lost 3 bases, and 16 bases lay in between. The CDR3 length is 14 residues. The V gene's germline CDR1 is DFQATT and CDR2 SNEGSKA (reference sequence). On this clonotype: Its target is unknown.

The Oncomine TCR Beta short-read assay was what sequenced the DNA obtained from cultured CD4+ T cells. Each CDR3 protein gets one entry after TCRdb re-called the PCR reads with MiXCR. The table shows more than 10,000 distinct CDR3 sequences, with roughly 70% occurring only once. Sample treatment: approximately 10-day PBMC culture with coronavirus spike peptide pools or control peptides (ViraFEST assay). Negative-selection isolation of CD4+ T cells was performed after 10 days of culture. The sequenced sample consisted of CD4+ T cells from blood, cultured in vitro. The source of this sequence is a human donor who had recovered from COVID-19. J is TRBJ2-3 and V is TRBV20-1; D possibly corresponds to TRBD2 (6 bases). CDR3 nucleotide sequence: TGCAGTGCCCCGGGACTCAGACCGACAGATACGCAGTATTTT. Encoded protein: CSAPGLRPTDTQYF.